This TCR beta chain was recorded in a study of CD8 T cells in ankylosing spondylitis (dated 2017 in TCRdb). Background for the entire study: The study profiled T cell receptor beta repertoires in healthy donors and ankylosing spondylitis patients to find disease-linked TCR variants. The full study cohort comprised about 25 ankylosing spondylitis patients and 85 to 120 healthy donors. Samples of peripheral blood were taken, and for ankylosing spondylitis patients, synovial fluid was collected as well. Study-level results and caveats: Some motif variants were previously reported in synovial fluid and blood of reactive arthritis patients, suggesting common disease-initiation mechanisms. The disease-linked clones showed a CD8+ phenotype and occurred at relatively low frequencies in peripheral blood. A TCR beta motif made up of several highly homologous amino acid variants appeared to be characteristic of blood from ankylosing spondylitis patients. The disease-linked clones were reported to be significantly enriched in matched synovial fluid samples from ankylosing spondylitis patients.

The germline ends are 3 bases apart after V is trimmed by 7 bases and J by 6 bases. The germline V gene yields ENHRY for CDR1 and SYGVKD for CDR2. The CDR3 runs 10 residues from the cysteine to the phenylalanine. The read is trimmed to its CDR3 DNA, 30 bases read in frame from base 1. For sequencing, an Illumina HiSeq 2500 was employed. Quantitative 5'-RACE with molecular barcodes was the method used to prepare the TCR beta libraries. The authors' analysis ran thus. To identify disease-linked TCR variants, a new computational method was used, one built on a probabilistic model of VDJ rearrangement. Using fastp at Q25 and MiXCR, TCRdb reprocessed the public reads and kept productive beta chains. For every CDR3 protein sequence, its rows merge into one entry that carries the most common genes and DNA. Here the V and J calls rest on TCRdb's processing, not on the authors' analysis. The sample records 200,000 to 250,000 distinct CDR3 sequences, roughly 25% of which are singletons. The top ten clones comprise just over 6.5% of the sample.

This clonotype was seen at least ten times. Its antigen remains unidentified. Base qualities are not provided; no much larger clone lies one nucleotide away. Material for sequencing was blood, either unsorted or a sorted T cell fraction (not recorded which). This sequence originates from a male donor with ankylosing spondylitis or in good health (not recorded which). The receptor chain draws on TRBV10-3 and TRBJ2-2; the D gene is unclear. Read as DNA, the sequence is TGTGCCATCAAGTCCGGGGAGCTGTTTTTT. This sequence encodes CAIKSGELFF.